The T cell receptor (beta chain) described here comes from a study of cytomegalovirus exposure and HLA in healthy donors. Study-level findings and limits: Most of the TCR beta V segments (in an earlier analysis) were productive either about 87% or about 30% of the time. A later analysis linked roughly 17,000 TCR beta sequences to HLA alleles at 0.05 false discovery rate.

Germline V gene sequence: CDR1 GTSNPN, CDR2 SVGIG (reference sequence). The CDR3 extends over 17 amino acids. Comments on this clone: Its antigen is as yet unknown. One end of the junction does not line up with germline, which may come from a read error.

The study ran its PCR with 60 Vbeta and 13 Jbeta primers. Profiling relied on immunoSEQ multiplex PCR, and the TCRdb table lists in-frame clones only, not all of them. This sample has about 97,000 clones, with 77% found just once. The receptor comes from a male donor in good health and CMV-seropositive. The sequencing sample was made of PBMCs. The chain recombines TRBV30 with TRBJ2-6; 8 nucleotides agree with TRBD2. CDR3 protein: CAWSGHSGATGANGLTF. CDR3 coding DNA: TGTGCCTGGAGTGGTCATAGCGGGGCAACTGGGGCCAACGGCCTGACTTTC.